This T cell receptor (beta chain) was identified during a study of sequential checkpoint blockade in melanoma. J lost 2 bases, V lost 5 bases, and 5 bases had no gene match. Per the germline V gene, CDR1 is SGHNT and CDR2 is YENEEA. This CDR3 has 14 amino acids. Stated treatment: randomized to nivolumab then ipilimumab (arm A) or the reverse (arm B). This clone was observed a few times. Repertoires were generated with immunoSEQ multiplex PCR, while TCRdb's copy carries only in-frame clones and drops some. The repertoire includes some 18,000 clones, roughly 28% of them detected once, and 7.2% sits in the top ten.

The gene calls are TRBV11-3 and TRBJ2-7, with TRBD2 identical over 8 bases. This material consisted of tumor tissue (inferred from file names), taken from a patient given nivolumab and ipilimumab in sequence. This clonotype was obtained from a human donor with melanoma. The CDR3 is CASSPPGLAYEQYF. The DNA of the CDR3 is TGTGCCAGCAGCCCCCCGGGACTAGCCTACGAGCAGTACTTC.